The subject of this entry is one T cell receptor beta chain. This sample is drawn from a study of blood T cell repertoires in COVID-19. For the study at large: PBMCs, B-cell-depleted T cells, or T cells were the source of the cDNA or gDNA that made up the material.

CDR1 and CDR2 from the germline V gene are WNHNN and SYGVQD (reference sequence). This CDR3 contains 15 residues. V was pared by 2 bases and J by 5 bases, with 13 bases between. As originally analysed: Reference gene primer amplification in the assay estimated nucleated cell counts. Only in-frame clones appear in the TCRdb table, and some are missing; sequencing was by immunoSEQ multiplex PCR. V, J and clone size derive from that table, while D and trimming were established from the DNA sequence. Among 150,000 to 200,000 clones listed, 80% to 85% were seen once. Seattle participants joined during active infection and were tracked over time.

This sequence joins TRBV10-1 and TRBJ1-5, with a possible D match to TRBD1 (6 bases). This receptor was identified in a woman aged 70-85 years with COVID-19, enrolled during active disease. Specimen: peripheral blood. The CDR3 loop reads CASSEKGVQDQPQHF. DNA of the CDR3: TGCGCCAGCAGTGAGAAGGGGGTTCAGGATCAGCCCCAGCATTTT.